These 17 T cell receptor beta chains originate from one sample sequenced in a study of T cell changes during pregnancy in multiple sclerosis. Data came from immunoSEQ multiplex PCR; TCRdb stores just in-frame clones and leaves some out. The data show 30,000 to 45,000 clones, approximately 90% seen once. Sequences were derived from peripheral blood, sampled before pregnancy. Receptor source: a female donor with multiple sclerosis, enrolled in a pregnancy study.

This sequence joins TRBV5-1 and TRBJ1-1; possible D gene TRBD1, 6 bases. The CDR3 consists of 15 residues. The germline CDR1 and CDR2 sequences are SGHRS and YFSETQ. Trimming cost V 2 bases and J 0 bases, with 11 bases left between them. In DNA, the CDR3 is TGCGCCAGCAGCTTTAACAGGGAAATGAACACTGAAGCTTTCTTT. The encoded protein is CASSFNREMNTEAFF.

This rearrangement joins TRBV9 to TRBJ2-2; D might be TRBD1 (6 bases). The CDR3 is 15 amino acids. CDR1 is SGDLS, CDR2 YYNGEE, per germline. V dropped 3 bases and J dropped 7 bases, with 16 bases sitting between them. The CDR3 bases are TGTGCCAGCAGCGAGATACAGGGTTTCGTCGGGGAGCTGTTTTTT. This gives the protein CASSEIQGFVGELFF.

The rearrangement uses TRBV5-4 and TRBJ2-3; D is unresolved. The CDR3 covers 13 residues. In germline, CDR1 is SGHNT, CDR2 YYREEE (reference sequence). Deletions cut 2 bases from V and 0 bases from J, with 4 bases between. CDR3 sequence: CASSFGSTDTQYF. The CDR3 coding sequence is TGTGCCAGCAGCTTCGGGAGCACAGATACGCAGTATTTT.

This clone was detected once. The chain is built from TRBV10-3 and TRBJ2-3; D perhaps matches TRBD1 (6 bases). The length of the CDR3 is 14 residues. CDR1 and CDR2 (germline): ENHRY, SYGVKD. Trimming shortened V by 7 bases and J by 2 bases, and 13 bases separated the two germline ends. CDR3 residues: CAIMGYRDTDTQYF. The DNA of the CDR3 is TGTGCCATCATGGGTTACAGGGACACAGATACGCAGTATTTT.

The chain couples TRBV9 to TRBJ2-3, with 10 bases aligning to TRBD2. Germline CDR1 is SGDLS and CDR2 is YYNGEE. Unmatched junction bases numbered 9, after V lost 0 bases and J lost 5 bases. The length of the CDR3 is 17 residues. This CDR3 is CASSVEPSGRAGDTQYF. The DNA for the CDR3 is TGTGCCAGCAGCGTAGAACCGAGCGGGAGGGCGGGAGATACGCAGTATTTT. Looking up the rest from reference TRBV9 and TRBJ2-3 gives the full variable domain: DSGVTQTPKHLITATGQRVTLRCSPRSGDLSVYWYQQSLDQGLQFLIQYYNGEERAKGNILERFSAQQFPDLHSELNLSSLELGDSALYFCASSVEPSGRAGDTQYFGPGTRLTVL.

This chain joins TRBV19 and TRBJ1-2; no definite D call. CDR1 LNHDA and CDR2 SQIVND come from the germline V gene (reference sequence). V dropped 3 bases and J dropped 4 bases, with 12 bases sitting between them. CDR3 size: 14 residues. For the CDR3, the DNA is TGTGCCAGTAGTATTCCATTGGAGGGCTATGGCTACACCTTC. Amino acids: CASSIPLEGYGYTF.

The V call is TRBV7-9, the J call TRBJ1-1, with D perhaps matching TRBD1 (5 bases). Germline V gene lookup returns CDR1 SEHNR and CDR2 FQNEAQ (reference sequence). V shed 5 bases and J shed 4 bases, with 23 bases lying between them. The length of the CDR3 is 17 residues. CDR3 sequence reads: CASSPTQVDGGGTEAFF. In nucleotides, the CDR3 is TGTGCCAGCAGCCCTACGCAGGTGGACGGGGGTGGCACTGAAGCTTTCTTT.

The rearrangement uses TRBV7-6 and TRBJ2-1, with TRBD2 matching over 9 bases. With V trimmed by 4 bases and J by 0 bases, 4 bases remained unmatched. The CDR3 length is 16 residues. The germline gives CDR1 SGHVS, CDR2 FNYEAQ. The CDR3 reads CASSSIAGDSYNEQFF. As DNA, the CDR3 is TGTGCCAGCAGCTCAATAGCGGGAGACTCCTACAATGAGCAGTTCTTC.

The V call is TRBV7-7, the J call TRBJ2-5; perhaps TRBD1 as D (6 bases). The length of the CDR3 is 14 residues. Between the trimmed V and J ends, which lost 3 bases and 1 base, there was a span of 9 bases. CDR1 and CDR2 (germline): SSHAT, FNYEAQ (reference sequence). CDR3 coding DNA: TGTGCCAGCAGCTTCGGACAGTCCCAAGAGACCCAGTACTTC. This translates into CASSFGQSQETQYF.

The V call is TRBV6-5, the J call TRBJ2-1, with TRBD2 matching 10 bases. V was pared by 4 bases and J by 7 bases, with 7 bases of the junction left unmatched. The germline V gene encodes CDR1 MNHEY and CDR2 SVGAGI. The CDR3 is 15 amino acids. CDR3 protein: CASSSGLARENEQFF. As DNA, the CDR3 is TGTGCCAGCAGTTCGGGACTAGCGAGGGAGAATGAGCAGTTCTTC.

This clone was observed once. The chain is built from TRBV30 and TRBJ1-4; D is perhaps TRBD1 (5 bases). The CDR3 is 14 residues long. Germline CDR1 GTSNPN, CDR2 SVGIG (reference sequence). V shed 2 bases and J shed 8 bases, with 15 bases lying between them. CDR3 sequence reads: CAWSNSRGNEKLFF. DNA of the CDR3: TGTGCCTGGAGTAATTCAAGGGGAAACGAAAAACTGTTTTTT.

CDR3 region: CASSLRQGGDTQYF. In DNA, the CDR3 is TGTGCCAGCAGTCTACGACAGGGGGGCGATACGCAGTATTTT. The chain links TRBV28 to TRBJ2-3; 9 positions match TRBD1. Germline V lookup: CDR1 MDHEN, CDR2 SYDVKM. This CDR3 is built from 14 residues. V was pared by 5 bases and J by 6 bases, with 6 bases of the junction left unmatched.

The V and J genes are TRBV5-4 and TRBJ1-1, with 7 bases fitting TRBD1. Germline V gene data show CDR1 as SGHNT and CDR2 as YYREEE (reference sequence). V was clipped by 4 bases and J by 4 bases; unmatched bases: 10. The CDR3 runs 15 residues. CDR3 coding DNA: TGTGCCAGCAGCAAAGAAACAGGGGCCGCCACTGAAGCTTTCTTT. Translation gives CASSKETGAATEAFF.

The chain carries TRBV6-6 and TRBJ1-3, with 8 bases fitting TRBD1. This CDR3 is built from 16 residues. The V gene's germline CDR1 is MNHNY and CDR2 SVGAGI (reference sequence). The junction had 3 bases not matched to a gene; V was cut back by 2 bases and J by 0 bases. The CDR3 sequence is CASSYRTGSSGNTIYF. The DNA of the CDR3 is TGTGCCAGCAGTTACCGGACAGGGTCCTCTGGAAACACCATATATTTT.

The CDR3 nucleotides are TGTGCCAGTAGTATCAGCGGGAGTGTCTATGAGCAGTTCTTC. It specifies CASSISGSVYEQFF. The genes are TRBV19 and TRBJ2-1, with TRBD2 identical over 8 bases. Per the germline V gene, CDR1 is LNHDA and CDR2 is SQIVND (reference sequence). The CDR3 loop spans 14 amino acids. The V segment lost 3 bases and the J segment 8 bases; nucleotides outside the gene matches: 6.

The chain couples TRBV6-6 to TRBJ1-4; 7 bases match TRBD1. The CDR3 is 14 amino acids. With 9 bases clipped from V and 6 bases from J, the junction kept 10 bases outside the gene matches. The germline gives CDR1 MNHNY, CDR2 SVGAGI (reference sequence). This chain's CDR3 is CASRETGFYEKLFF. The CDR3, as DNA: TGTGCCAGTAGAGAGACAGGGTTCTATGAAAAACTGTTTTTT.

V and J are TRBV7-9 and TRBJ1-1; TRBD1 aligns across 7 bases. Germline loops: CDR1 SEHNR, CDR2 FQNEAQ (reference sequence). Trimming at V came to 2 bases and at J to 11 bases, leaving 5 bases not matched to a gene. CDR3 length: 12 amino acids. This CDR3 reads CASSLTTGVAFF. CDR3 nucleotides: TGTGCCAGCAGCTTAACCACAGGGGTGGCTTTCTTT.